This T cell receptor (beta chain) appears in the sequencing data of a study of cytomegalovirus exposure and HLA in healthy donors. CDR3 length: 15 residues. Deletions cut 4 bases from V and 11 bases from J, with 21 bases between. Germline V gene data show CDR1 as SGHAT and CDR2 as FQNNGV. Primers included in the PCR were 60 Vbeta and 13 Jbeta primers. Using immunoSEQ multiplex PCR, the repertoire was profiled, and TCRdb retains in-frame clones only, with some absent. This sample has more than 90,000 clones; approximately 80% occur once, and the top ten carry approximately 4%. The sequence derives from a woman in her thirties or forties in good health and CMV-seropositive. The V call is TRBV11-2, the J call TRBJ2-1, with a weak D call TRBD2 (6 bases). Sequences were obtained from PBMCs. CDR3 nucleotides: TGTGCCAGCAGCTACGGGACGCCGGGGGATTCTAAGCAGTTCTTC. Residues: CASSYGTPGDSKQFF.